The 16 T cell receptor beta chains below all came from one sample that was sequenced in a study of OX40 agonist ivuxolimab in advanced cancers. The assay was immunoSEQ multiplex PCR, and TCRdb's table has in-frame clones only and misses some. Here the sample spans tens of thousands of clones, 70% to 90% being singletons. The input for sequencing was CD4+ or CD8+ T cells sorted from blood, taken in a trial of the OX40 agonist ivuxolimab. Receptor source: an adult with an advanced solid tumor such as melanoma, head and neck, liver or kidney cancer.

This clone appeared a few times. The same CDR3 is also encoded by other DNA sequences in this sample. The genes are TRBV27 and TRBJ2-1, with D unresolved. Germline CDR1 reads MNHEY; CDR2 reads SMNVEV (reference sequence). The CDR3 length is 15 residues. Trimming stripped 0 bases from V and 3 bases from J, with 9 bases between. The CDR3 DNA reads TGTGCCAGCAGTTTATCGATACCTAACTACAATGAGCAGTTCTTC. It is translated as CASSLSIPNYNEQFF.

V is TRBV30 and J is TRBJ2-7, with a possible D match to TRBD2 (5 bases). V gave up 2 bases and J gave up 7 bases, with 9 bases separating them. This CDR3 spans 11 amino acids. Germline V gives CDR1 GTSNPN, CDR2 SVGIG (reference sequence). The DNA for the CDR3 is TGTGCCTGGAGTTGGGGAGCGGAGCAGTACTTC. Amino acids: CAWSWGAEQYF.

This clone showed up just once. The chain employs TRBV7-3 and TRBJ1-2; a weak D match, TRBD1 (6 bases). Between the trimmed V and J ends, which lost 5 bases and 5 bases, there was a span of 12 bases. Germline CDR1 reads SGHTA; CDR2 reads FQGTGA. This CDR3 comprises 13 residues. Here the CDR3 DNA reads TGTGCCAGCAGCCTGGGGGCGGGATATGGCTACACCTTC. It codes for CASSLGAGYGYTF.

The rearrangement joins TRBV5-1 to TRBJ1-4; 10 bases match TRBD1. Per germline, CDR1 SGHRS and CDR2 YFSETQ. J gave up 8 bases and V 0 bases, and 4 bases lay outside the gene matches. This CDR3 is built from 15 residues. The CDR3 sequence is CASSLAGTGVEKLFF. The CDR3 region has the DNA TGCGCCAGCAGCTTGGCCGGGACAGGGGTCGAAAAACTGTTTTTT.

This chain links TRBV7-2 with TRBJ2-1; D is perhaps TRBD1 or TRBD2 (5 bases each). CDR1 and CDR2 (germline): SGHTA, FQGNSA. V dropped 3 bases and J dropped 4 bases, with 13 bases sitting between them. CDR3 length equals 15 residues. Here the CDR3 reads CASSFGGYTYNEQFF. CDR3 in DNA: TGTGCCAGCAGCTTTGGGGGATACACTTACAATGAGCAGTTCTTC. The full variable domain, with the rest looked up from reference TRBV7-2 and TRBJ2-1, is GAGVSQSPSNKVTEKGKDVELRCDPISGHTALYWYRQSLGQGLEFLIYFQGNSAPDKSGLPSDRFSAERTGGSVSTLTIQRTQQEDSAVYLCASSFGGYTYNEQFFGPGTRLTVL.

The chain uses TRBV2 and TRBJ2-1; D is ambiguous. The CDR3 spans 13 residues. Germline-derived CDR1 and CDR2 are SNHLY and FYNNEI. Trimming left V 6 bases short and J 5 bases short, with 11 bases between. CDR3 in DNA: TGTGCCAGCAGGAGAGTAACCCACAATGAGCAGTTCTTC. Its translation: CASRRVTHNEQFF.

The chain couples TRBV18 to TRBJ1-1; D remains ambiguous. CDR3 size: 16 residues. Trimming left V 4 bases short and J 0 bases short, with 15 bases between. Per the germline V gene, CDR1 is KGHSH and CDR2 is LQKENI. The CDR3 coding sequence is TGTGCCAGCTCACGGGCGCCCTTAAGGGTGAACACTGAAGCTTTCTTT. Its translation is CASSRAPLRVNTEAFF.

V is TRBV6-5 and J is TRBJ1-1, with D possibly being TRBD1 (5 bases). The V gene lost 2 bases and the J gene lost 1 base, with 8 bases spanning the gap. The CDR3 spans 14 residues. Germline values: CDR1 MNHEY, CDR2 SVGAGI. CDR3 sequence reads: CASSYNGANTEAFF. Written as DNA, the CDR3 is TGTGCCAGCAGTTACAACGGGGCGAACACTGAAGCTTTCTTT.

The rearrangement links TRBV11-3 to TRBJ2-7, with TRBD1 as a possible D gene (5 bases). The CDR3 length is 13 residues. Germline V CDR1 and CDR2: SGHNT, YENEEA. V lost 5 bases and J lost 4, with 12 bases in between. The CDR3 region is CASSAGLGYEQYV. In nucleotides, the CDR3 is TGTGCCAGCAGCGCAGGGTTAGGGTACGAGCAGTACGTC.

The CDR3: CASSIEAQPQHF. The CDR3 coding sequence is TGTGCCAGTAGTATAGAGGCCCAGCCCCAGCATTTT. The chain recombines TRBV19 with TRBJ1-5; D uncertain. Germline CDR1 LNHDA, CDR2 SQIVND (reference sequence). The CDR3 runs 12 residues. Deletions cut 0 bases from V and 7 bases from J, with 4 bases between. Variable domain in full (rest from reference TRBV19 and TRBJ1-5): DGGITQSPKYLFRKEGQNVTLSCEQNLNHDAMYWYRQDPGQGLRLIYYSQIVNDFQKGDIAEGYSVSREKKESFPLTVTSAQKNPTAFYLCASSIEAQPQHFGDGTRLSIL.

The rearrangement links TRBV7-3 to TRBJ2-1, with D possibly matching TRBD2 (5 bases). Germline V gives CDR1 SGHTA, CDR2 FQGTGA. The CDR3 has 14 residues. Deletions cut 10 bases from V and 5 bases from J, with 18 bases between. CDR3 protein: CATAPGSENNEQFF. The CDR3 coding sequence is TGTGCCACCGCGCCAGGTAGCGAGAACAATGAGCAGTTCTTC.

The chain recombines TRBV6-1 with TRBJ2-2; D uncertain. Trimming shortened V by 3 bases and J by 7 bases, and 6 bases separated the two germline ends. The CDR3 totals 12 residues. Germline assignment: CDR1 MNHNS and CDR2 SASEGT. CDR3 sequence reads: CASSDVIGELFF. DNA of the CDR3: TGTGCCAGCAGTGATGTCATCGGGGAGCTGTTTTTT.

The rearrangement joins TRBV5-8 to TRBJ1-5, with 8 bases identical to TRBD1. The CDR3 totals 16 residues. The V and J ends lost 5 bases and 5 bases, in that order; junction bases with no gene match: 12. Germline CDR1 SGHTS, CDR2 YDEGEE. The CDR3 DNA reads TGTGCCAGCAGTACGGGACAGGCTCACGGGGATCAGCCCCAGCATTTT. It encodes CASSTGQAHGDQPQHF.

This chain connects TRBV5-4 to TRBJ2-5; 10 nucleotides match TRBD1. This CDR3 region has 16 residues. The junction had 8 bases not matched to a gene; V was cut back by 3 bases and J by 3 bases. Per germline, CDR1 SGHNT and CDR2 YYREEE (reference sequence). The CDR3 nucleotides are TGTGCCAGCAGCTACATCACCGGGACAGGGGAAGAGACCCAGTACTTC. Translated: CASSYITGTGEETQYF.

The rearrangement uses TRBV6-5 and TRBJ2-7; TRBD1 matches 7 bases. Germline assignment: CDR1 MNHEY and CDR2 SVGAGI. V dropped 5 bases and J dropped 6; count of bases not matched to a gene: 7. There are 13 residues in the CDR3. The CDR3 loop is CASSRSGTAEQYV. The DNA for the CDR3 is TGTGCCAGCAGTCGTTCCGGGACAGCCGAGCAGTACGTC.

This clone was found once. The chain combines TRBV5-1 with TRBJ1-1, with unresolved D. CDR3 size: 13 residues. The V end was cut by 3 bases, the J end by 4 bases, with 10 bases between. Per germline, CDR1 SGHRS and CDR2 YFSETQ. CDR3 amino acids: CASSYADGTEAFF. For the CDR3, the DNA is TGCGCCAGCAGCTACGCGGACGGCACTGAAGCTTTCTTT. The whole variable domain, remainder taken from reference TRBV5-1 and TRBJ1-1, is KAGVTQTPRYLIKTRGQQVTLSCSPISGHRSVSWYQQTPGQGLQFLFEYFSETQRNKGNFPGRFSGRQFSNSRSEMNVSTLELGDSALYLCASSYADGTEAFFGQGTRLTVV.